The 5 T cell receptor beta chains below were found in one sample sequenced in a study of T cells in Graves' hyperthyroidism and ophthalmopathy. RNA transcripts yielded amplified TCR beta CDR3 regions. HTBI primers drove first-round RT-PCR of the TCR CDR3. TCRdb passed the multiplex PCR reads through MiXCR, listing each CDR3 protein once. The sample shows about 98,000 distinct CDR3 sequences, 35% to 50% of them seen only once. The sample consisted of peripheral blood or thyroid tissue (not recorded which). All receptors derive from a woman younger than 45 with Graves' hyperthyroidism.

This clonotype was picked up many times. This chain uses TRBV9 with TRBJ1-1; TRBD1 might be the D (6 bases). This CDR3 contains 14 residues. Germline V lookup: CDR1 SGDLS, CDR2 YYNGEE. V was pared by 4 bases and J by 5 bases, with 15 bases between. The CDR3 region is CASSSGQRGTEAFF. DNA for the CDR3: TGTGCCAGCAGCTCAGGACAGAGAGGTACTGAAGCTTTCTTT.

There are many counts of this clonotype. The chain combines TRBV20-1 with TRBJ1-3, with D hard to call. The CDR3 covers 14 residues. Trimming shortened V by 2 bases and J by 0 bases, and 8 bases separated the two germline ends. Germline CDR1 DFQATT, CDR2 SNEGSKA (reference sequence). The CDR3 DNA sequence: TGCAGTGCTAGAAAAACCTACTCTGGAAACACCATATATTTT. Encoded protein: CSARKTYSGNTIYF.

This clonotype was recorded many times. The rearrangement joins TRBV18 to TRBJ2-2, with D hard to call. The CDR3 runs to 12 residues. CDR1 and CDR2 (germline): KGHSH, LQKENI. V lost 5 bases, J lost 7 bases, and 8 bases lay in between. CDR3 protein: CASSTRSGELFF. The CDR3 nucleotides read TGTGCCAGCTCAACTCGGAGCGGGGAGCTGTTTTTT.

The J gene is TRBJ2-7, the V gene TRBV6-5, with 12 bases identical to TRBD2. With V trimmed by 5 bases and J by 6 bases, 8 bases remained unmatched. Germline CDR1 and CDR2: MNHEY and SVGAGI. The CDR3 spans 15 residues. The CDR3 reads CASSNDLAGGTEQYF. DNA for the CDR3: TGTGCCAGCAGTAACGACCTAGCGGGAGGGACCGAGCAGTACTTC.

The CDR3 sequence is CASSYLTPYLSYGYTF. As DNA, the CDR3 is TGTGCCAGCAGTTACCTGACCCCTTACTTGAGTTATGGCTACACCTTC. The rearrangement uses TRBV28 and TRBJ1-2; D call uncertain. The CDR3 consists of 16 residues. Germline V gene lookup returns CDR1 MDHEN and CDR2 SYDVKM. V lost 4 bases to trimming and J lost 5 bases, with 20 bases between them.